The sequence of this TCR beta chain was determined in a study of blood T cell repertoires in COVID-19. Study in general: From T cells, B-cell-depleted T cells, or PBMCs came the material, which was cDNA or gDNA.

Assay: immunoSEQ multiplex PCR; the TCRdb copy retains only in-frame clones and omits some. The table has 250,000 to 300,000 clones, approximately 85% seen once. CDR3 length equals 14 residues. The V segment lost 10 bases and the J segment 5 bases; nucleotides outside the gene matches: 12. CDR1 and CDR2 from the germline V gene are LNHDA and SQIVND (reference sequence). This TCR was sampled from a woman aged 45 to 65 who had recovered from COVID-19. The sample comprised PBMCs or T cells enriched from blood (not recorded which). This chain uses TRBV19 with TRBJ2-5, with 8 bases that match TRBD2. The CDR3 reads CATRRGAGVETQYF. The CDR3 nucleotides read TGTGCCACCAGACGAGGAGCGGGAGTTGAGACCCAGTACTTC.